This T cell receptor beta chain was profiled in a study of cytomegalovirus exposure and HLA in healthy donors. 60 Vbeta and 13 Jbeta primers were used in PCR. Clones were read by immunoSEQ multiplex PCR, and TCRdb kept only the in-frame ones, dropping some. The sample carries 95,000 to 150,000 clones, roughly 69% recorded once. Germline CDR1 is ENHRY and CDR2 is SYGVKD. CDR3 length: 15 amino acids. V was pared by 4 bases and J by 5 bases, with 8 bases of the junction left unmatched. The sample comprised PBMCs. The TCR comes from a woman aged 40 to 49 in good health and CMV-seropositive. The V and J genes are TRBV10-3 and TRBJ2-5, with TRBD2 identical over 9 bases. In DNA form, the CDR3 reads TGTGCCATCAGTGGGGCGGGGGGGCCTTTCGAGACCCAGTACTTC. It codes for CAISGAGGPFETQYF.